A single T cell receptor beta chain is shown here with its context. Its antigen target is currently unknown. Just one base apart from a much larger clone, this may be a read error. The CDR1 and CDR2 encoded by the germline V gene (reference sequence) are DFQATT and SNEGSKA. Between the V and J ends, shortened by 6 bases and 2 bases respectively, the junction contains 9 bases. Reading from cysteine to phenylalanine, the CDR3 counts 12 amino acids. The read is trimmed to its CDR3 DNA, 36 bases read in frame from base 1. The data stem from a study of T cells in Graves' hyperthyroidism and ophthalmopathy (dated by TCRdb to about 2019). Turning to the overall study: Peripheral blood was collected at initial diagnosis, before any treatment. TCR V-J signatures able to tell the groups apart were searched for in a discovery cohort of 100 patients, of whom approximately 40 had Graves' ophthalmopathy and about 55 had stable Graves' hyperthyroidism. Whether ophthalmopathy could be predicted prospectively was tested in an independent validation cohort made up of 18 to 20 hyperthyroidism patients plus 17 patients who later progressed to ophthalmopathy. The roughly 99 discovery patients were divided at random into training and test sets in a 7:3 ratio. Thyroid tissue and blood T-cell repertoires from about six Graves' hyperthyroidism patients were also compared in the study. After sampling, hyperthyroidism patients received methimazole starting at 30 mg daily, and ophthalmopathy patients received high-dose intravenous methylprednisolone. The paper describes TCR Vbeta CDR3 sequencing of around 140 peripheral blood samples, made up of about 40 ophthalmopathy patients, roughly 75 hyperthyroidism patients and roughly 17 progressor patients. Study-wide findings and limitations: Sample size was not statistically predetermined, and investigators were not blinded to group allocation. Most expanded thyroid clonotypes (frequency above 0.001) were also detected in blood, a finding suggesting that blood repertoires may reflect thyroid immune responses. Ophthalmopathy was separated from stable hyperthyroidism by a 13 V-J signature model, with approximately 86% sensitivity and about 84% specificity obtained in cross-validation and 80%/75% obtained in testing. In validation, progression to ophthalmopathy was predicted by the model with approximately 67% sensitivity and about 72% specificity, a median of roughly 6 months before onset.

The TCR beta CDR3 regions were amplified from RNA transcripts. The TCR CDR3 was subjected to a first round of RT-PCR using the HTBI primer set and the Qiagen OneStep RT-PCR kit. The libraries were constructed in a second round of multiplex PCR and then size-selected and purified. Libraries were sequenced paired-end with 100 bp reads on an Illumina HiSeq2000. The study's processing was this. SOAPnuke was used to process the raw data, with reads discarded if the reads contained adapters or uncalled bases, had a mean Phred below 15, or lacked an exact constant-primer or identifier match. High-quality paired reads were merged with COPE v1.2.5, and unique nucleotide sequences were defined as clonotypes. MiTCR v1.1 was used to align the clonotypes against IMGT TRBV, TRBD and TRBJ reference segments. Analysis was restricted to V-J combinations with a frequency above 0.0001, which covered approximately 99% of repertoires. The TCS score was defined as F50 (clonal expansion) divided by E x V (chaos), with BLOSUM62-based TCRdist calculated between CDR3 peptides within each V-J. Welch's t-statistics and random forest reduced 514 V-J features to 13, which were used in a naive Bayes classifier (R e1071). The raw public data were reprocessed by TCRdb itself: fastp quality trimming at Q25, MiXCR clonotype calling, in-frame beta chains only. CDR3 protein duplicates are merged, each entry listing the most common genes and DNA. The V and J calls come from TCRdb's annotation, not from the publication. The sample table lists more than 300,000 distinct CDR3 sequences, approximately 18% of them with a count of one. In total, the top ten clones hold 35% to 50% of the sample.

In the ophthalmopathy patients, disease was moderately to severely active, with a Clinical Activity Score of 3 or more, a NOSPECS grade of 4 or more, and a duration of less than 3 months. The study excluded patients with uncontrolled infections, other autoimmune diseases, pregnancy or lactation. Diagnoses relied on clinical symptoms, serum thyroxine and TRAb, thyroid ultrasound and orbital computed tomography. PBMCs were isolated from 10 ml of fresh peripheral blood by Ficoll-Paque density gradient centrifugation. Trizol reagent was used to extract total RNA, and RNA quality was then checked on an Agilent 2100 Bioanalyzer.

Specimen: blood. This receptor was identified in a man younger than 35 with Graves' ophthalmopathy. The chain is assembled from TRBV20-1 and TRBJ2-3; too little of a D gene remains to name it. This receptor carries the CDR3 CSAILNTDTQYF. The sequenced DNA: TGCAGTGCCATTCTAAACACAGATACGCAGTATTTT.